What follows is one T cell receptor beta chain and its context. PCR primers comprised 60 Vbeta and 13 Jbeta primers. Assay used: immunoSEQ multiplex PCR; TCRdb lists only in-frame clones, some missing. The table includes some 130,000 clones, roughly 70% detected once. These data are taken from a study of cytomegalovirus exposure and HLA in healthy donors. Germline trimming cut 5 bases from V and 3 bases from J; bases unmatched to any gene: 6. Germline V gene lookup returns CDR1 SQVTM and CDR2 ANQGSEA. There are 15 residues in the CDR3. Sequenced material: PBMCs. This chain links TRBV29-1 with TRBJ2-1; the match to TRBD2 covers 11 bases. This sequence was found in a man between 40 and 49 years old in good health and CMV-seronegative. The CDR3 is CSVSRLAGFYNEQFF. CDR3 bases: TGCAGCGTTTCCAGACTAGCGGGATTCTACAATGAGCAGTTCTTC.